The T cell receptor (beta chain) described here comes from a study of PD-1 and CTLA-4 blockade in melanoma. V trimming: 0 bases; J trimming: 4 bases; junction bases outside the gene matches: 6. Germline values: CDR1 MGHRA, CDR2 YSYEKL. The CDR3 is 18 amino acids. Only in-frame clones appear in the TCRdb table, and some are missing; sequencing was by immunoSEQ multiplex PCR. This sample has around 7,200 clones, with 80% found just once. The specimen was CD8+ T cells from peripheral blood, collected before anti-PD-1 treatment. The chain joins TRBV4-1 to TRBJ2-1; 13 nucleotides align to TRBD2. This clonotype was obtained from a human donor with melanoma. The CDR3 DNA reads as TGCGCCAGCAGCCAAGAACTAGCGGGGGGGCCGTGGTACAATGAGCAGTTCTTC. It encodes CASSQELAGGPWYNEQFF.